Listed here are 10 T cell receptor beta chains from one sample, sequenced in a study of cytomegalovirus exposure and HLA in healthy donors. The primer mix had 60 Vbeta and 13 Jbeta primers. Produced via immunoSEQ multiplex PCR; TCRdb's table is partial and in-frame only. Among roughly 170,000 clones listed, under 85% were seen once. Source material: PBMCs. These receptors originate from a young woman in good health and CMV-seronegative.

J is TRBJ2-7 and V is TRBV7-3; TRBD1 agrees at 7 bases. The length of the CDR3 is 14 residues. CDR1 and CDR2 from the germline V gene are SGHTA and FQGTGA. The V gene end was trimmed by 5 bases and the J gene end by 4 bases; junction bases not matched to a gene: 8. As DNA, the CDR3 is TGTGCCAGCAGCCCAACGGCAGGGGGTTACGAGCAGTACTTC. This gives the protein CASSPTAGGYEQYF.

The chain joins TRBV19 to TRBJ2-3; 11 positions match TRBD2. The CDR3 has 17 amino acids. Germline assignment: CDR1 LNHDA and CDR2 SQIVND (reference sequence). Losses at the gene ends were 2 bases for V and 2 bases for J; bases not matched to a gene: 6. The DNA of the CDR3 is TGTGCCAGTAGTATATTCACTAGCGGGGGTTCCACAGATACGCAGTATTTT. Translation: CASSIFTSGGSTDTQYF.

The V gene is TRBV18, the J gene TRBJ2-1, with 8 bases matching TRBD2. The CDR3 length is 16 residues. With V trimmed by 3 bases and J by 8 bases, 12 bases remained unmatched. Germline V lookup: CDR1 KGHSH, CDR2 LQKENI. The CDR3 bases are TGTGCCAGCTCACCGGCGGGAGCGGGGGAATACCATGAGCAGTTCTTC. The encoded protein is CASSPAGAGEYHEQFF.

V is TRBV19 and J is TRBJ2-7, with D perhaps matching TRBD1 (5 bases). The CDR3 loop spans 13 amino acids. Germline V lookup: CDR1 LNHDA, CDR2 SQIVND (reference sequence). Trimming removed 3 bases from V and 2 bases from J, with 8 bases in between. CDR3 DNA sequence: TGTGCCAGTAGTATCAGGGAAGCCTACGAGCAGTACTTC. This translates into CASSIREAYEQYF.

A word on this clone: One end of the junction varies from germline; a read error may be responsible. This rearrangement joins TRBV7-9 to TRBJ2-7; the match to TRBD1 covers 7 bases. The CDR3 is 18 amino acids. CDR1 SEHNR and CDR2 FQNEAQ come from the germline V gene (reference sequence). The CDR3 sequence is CSSSFRPLGTEGTYEQYF. For the CDR3, the DNA is TGTTCCAGCAGCTTTAGGCCCCTAGGGACAGAGGGGACCTACGAGCAGTACTTC.

With regard to this clone: At the DNA level, this CDR3 is encoded by other sequences in the same sample as well. The chain combines TRBV5-1 with TRBJ2-2; D unresolved. Germline assignment: CDR1 SGHRS and CDR2 YFSETQ. This CDR3 has 15 amino acids. V was shortened by 0 bases and J by 3 bases, with 9 bases between the two germline ends. The CDR3 bases are TGCGCCAGCAGCTTGGCCGGTCCCGACACCGGGGAGCTGTTTTTT. This codes for CASSLAGPDTGELFF.

The gene calls are TRBV27 and TRBJ1-1; possible D gene TRBD1, 5 bases. V was shortened by 5 bases and J by 1 base, with 11 bases between the two germline ends. Germline V CDR1 and CDR2: MNHEY, SMNVEV (reference sequence). There are 14 residues in the CDR3. CDR3 nucleotide sequence: TGTGCCAGCAGTCCCAACAGGAAGAACACTGAAGCTTTCTTT. Its protein is CASSPNRKNTEAFF.

Points on this clone: This sample includes further DNA sequences coding for the same CDR3. The rearrangement links TRBV19 to TRBJ1-1; 12 bases are shared with TRBD1. Losses at the gene ends were 5 bases for V and 14 bases for J; bases not matched to a gene: 12. The CDR3 is 14 residues long. Germline loops: CDR1 LNHDA, CDR2 SQIVND (reference sequence). The chain's CDR3 is CASSHAGQGARAFF. For the CDR3, the DNA is TGTGCCAGTAGTCACGCGGGACAGGGGGCGCGGGCCTTCTTT.

The chain employs TRBV28 and TRBJ1-1; D is unresolved. The CDR3 extends over 12 amino acids. CDR1 is MDHEN, CDR2 SYDVKM, per germline. V was trimmed by 6 bases and J by 8 bases, leaving 13 bases between them. The CDR3 coding sequence is TGTGCCAGCAGCGTAGTAGCCTGGGAAGCTTTCTTT. Its translation: CASSVVAWEAFF. Full variable domain (remainder filled in from reference TRBV28 and TRBJ1-1): DVKVTQSSRYLVKRTGEKVFLECVQDMDHENMFWYRQDPGLGLRLIYFSYDVKMKEKGDIPEGYSVSREKKERFSLILESASTNQTSMYLCASSVVAWEAFFGQGTRLTVV.

The V and J genes are TRBV5-6 and TRBJ2-2, with 7 bases identical to TRBD1. The CDR3 consists of 14 residues. The V and J ends lost 2 bases and 6 bases, in that order; junction bases with no gene match: 4. From germline, CDR1 is SGHDT and CDR2 YYEEEE. The chain's CDR3 is CASSFRQGAGELFF. The CDR3 DNA sequence: TGTGCCAGCAGCTTCAGGCAGGGGGCCGGGGAGCTGTTTTTT. Combining the CDR3 with reference TRBV5-6 and TRBJ2-2 gives the whole variable domain DAGVTQSPTHLIKTRGQQVTLRCSPKSGHDTVSWYQQALGQGPQFIFQYYEEEERQRGNFPDRFSGHQFPNYSSELNVNALLLGDSALYLCASSFRQGAGELFFGEGSRLTVL.